This entry lists 4 T cell receptor beta chains sequenced from one sample in a study of T cell responses to AZD1222 COVID-19 vaccine (dated by TCRdb to the early 2020s). The library relied on the immunoSEQ multiplex PCR assay. Drawn from immuneACCESS, this table holds only the in-frame rearrangements with V and J called that TCRdb kept. Clones are partly lost; checked studies trace under half to an unresolved V gene and leave the rest unexplained. The sample table lists about 140,000 clones, 90% to 95% of them with a count of one. Roughly 4% of the sample lies in the top ten. In the paper's terms, the time point label means: about 28 days (+/-7) after the second vaccine dose. This sample comprised peripheral blood, obtained 28 days after the second AZD1222 dose. Receptors were obtained from an adult who received the AZD1222 COVID-19 vaccine.

The chain combines TRBV7-2 with TRBJ1-2; D is unresolved. This CDR3 has 14 residues. Trimming removed 6 bases at V and 5 bases at J, with 16 bases between. CDR1 is SGHTA, CDR2 FQGNSA, per germline. The CDR3 region is CASSKPFPQYGYTF. Here the CDR3 DNA reads TGTGCCAGCAGTAAACCTTTCCCACAGTATGGCTACACCTTC. Based on the CDR3 plus reference TRBV7-2 and TRBJ1-2, the full variable domain is GAGVSQSPSNKVTEKGKDVELRCDPISGHTALYWYRQSLGQGLEFLIYFQGNSAPDKSGLPSDRFSAERTGGSVSTLTIQRTQQEDSAVYLCASSKPFPQYGYTFGSGTRLTVV.

Note on this clone: Other DNA sequences in this specimen translate into the identical CDR3. The V call is TRBV6-1, the J call TRBJ1-5; no firm D call. From germline, CDR1 is MNHNS and CDR2 SASEGT. Trimming stripped 2 bases from V and 4 bases from J, with 9 bases between. This CDR3 is 14 amino acids long. The CDR3 DNA follows: TGTGCCAGCAGTGAAAGGGCGGGGAATCAGCCCCAGCATTTT. Its translation is CASSERAGNQPQHF.

The rearrangement links TRBV14 to TRBJ1-1, with D perhaps TRBD1 (5 bases). V lost 2 bases and J 6 bases, leaving 16 bases between the germline ends. The CDR3 extends over 15 amino acids. Germline CDR1 SGHDN, CDR2 FVKESK. CDR3 region: CASSQFAEWGAEAFF. CDR3 in DNA: TGTGCCAGCAGCCAATTCGCCGAATGGGGCGCTGAAGCTTTCTTT.

The rearrangement links TRBV7-9 to TRBJ2-7; either TRBD1 or TRBD2 may fit D (5 bases each). Germline V gives CDR1 SEHNR, CDR2 FQNEAQ (reference sequence). V dropped 3 bases and J dropped 5 bases, with 11 bases sitting between them. The length of the CDR3 is 13 residues. The CDR3 protein is CASSFMVGDEQYF. CDR3 coding DNA: TGTGCCAGCAGCTTTATGGTGGGGGACGAGCAGTACTTC.